The next 29 T cell receptor beta chains were all read from a single sample in a study of blood T cells in healthy people across ages. Then a second PCR, running roughly 7 to 11 cycles, was carried out with a sample-barcoded 5' primer and a J-beta primer mix. Using its own MiXCR run on the 5' RACE reads, TCRdb lists one record per CDR3 protein. The data show 1,800,000 or so distinct CDR3 sequences, more than 35% seen once. The sample consisted of blood. Source of these receptors: a human donor in good health.

V gene TRBV12-3 or TRBV12-4 combines with J gene TRBJ1-6, with TRBD1 matching 9 bases. The CDR3 runs to 15 residues. Germline trimming cut 6 bases from V and 9 bases from J; bases unmatched to any gene: 9. The CDR3 nucleotides read TGTGCCAGCAGCCGGCGACAGGGGGTTACTTCACCCCTCCACTTT. Translated, it gives CASSRRQGVTSPLHF.

This chain links TRBV28 with TRBJ2-7; weak D call: TRBD1 (6 bases). The CDR3 contains 16 residues. V was shortened by 1 base and J by 2 bases, with 15 bases between the two germline ends. Germline V gene sequence: CDR1 MDHEN, CDR2 SYDVKM. The CDR3 coding sequence is TGTGCCAGCAGTTTATCCCGCGGACAGAGTACCTACGAGCAGTACTTC. Protein: CASSLSRGQSTYEQYF.

The chain's CDR3 is CASSLFPGGGETQYF. In DNA, the CDR3 is TGTGCCAGCAGCTTATTCCCGGGAGGAGGAGAGACCCAGTACTTC. V is TRBV7-2 and J is TRBJ2-5, with TRBD2 matching over 7 bases. The CDR3 sequence is 15 residues long. With V trimmed by 2 bases and J by 4 bases, 7 bases remained unmatched. CDR1 and CDR2 from the germline V gene are SGHTA and FQGNSA.

This chain uses TRBV10-3 with TRBJ1-1; 9 bases are shared with TRBD1. The trim removed 6 bases at V and 0 bases at J, leaving 5 bases unmatched. The CDR3 runs 15 residues. CDR1 and CDR2 (germline): ENHRY, SYGVKD. The CDR3 DNA follows: TGTGCCATCAGAGAAGGACAGGGGCTGAACACTGAAGCTTTCTTT. Encoded protein: CAIREGQGLNTEAFF.

The rearrangement uses TRBV7-8 and TRBJ2-1, with 10 bases identical to TRBD2. Germline loops: CDR1 SGHVS, CDR2 FQNEAQ. The CDR3 extends over 15 amino acids. The V segment lost 3 bases and the J segment 6 bases; nucleotides outside the gene matches: 5. The CDR3 sequence: CASSLEAGGLNEQFF. CDR3 bases: TGTGCCAGCAGCTTGGAAGCGGGGGGGCTCAATGAGCAGTTCTTC.

As to this clonotype: Germline and junction disagree at one end, which may indicate a read error. The chain's CDR3 is CASSLASGGPLYNEQFF. Written as DNA, the CDR3 is TGTGCCAGCAGTCTAGCTAGCGGGGGGCCCCTATACAATGAGCAGTTCTTC. This chain uses TRBV12-3 or TRBV12-4 with TRBJ2-1; 11 positions match TRBD2. This CDR3 contains 17 residues.

The chain is built from TRBV20-1 and TRBJ1-6, with TRBD1 matching over 8 bases. This CDR3 is built from 18 residues. Per the germline V gene, CDR1 is DFQATT and CDR2 is SNEGSKA (reference sequence). The V and J ends lost 6 bases and 4 bases, in that order; junction bases with no gene match: 17. The CDR3 loop is CSAQQDRDFRPYNSPLHF. The CDR3 nucleotides are TGCAGTGCCCAACAGGACAGGGACTTTCGTCCGTATAATTCACCCCTCCACTTT.

This clonotype has more than one count but fewer than ten. The chain combines TRBV27 with TRBJ1-3; 9 nucleotides line up with TRBD1. The CDR3 runs 13 residues. Germline V lookup: CDR1 MNHEY, CDR2 SMNVEV (reference sequence). The junction had 3 bases not matched to a gene; V was cut back by 7 bases and J by 5 bases. The CDR3 loop is CASKGQGRNTIYF. The CDR3 DNA follows: TGTGCCAGCAAGGGACAGGGAAGAAACACCATATATTTT.

This chain connects TRBV5-1 to TRBJ1-6; D gene unclear. The V end was cut by 2 bases, the J end by 7 bases, with 13 bases between. CDR1 SGHRS and CDR2 YFSETQ come from the germline V gene. The CDR3 length is 15 residues. This CDR3 reads CASSFNGGDNSPLHF. Written as DNA, the CDR3 is TGCGCCAGCAGCTTTAACGGAGGAGACAATTCACCCCTCCACTTT.

Only a few counts were recorded for this clonotype. The rearrangement links TRBV7-3 to TRBJ2-3; D unclear. Between the trimmed V and J ends, which lost 4 bases and 3 bases, there was a span of 11 bases. CDR3 length: 14 amino acids. From germline, CDR1 is SGHTA and CDR2 FQGTGA. Here the CDR3 reads CASSWISRTDTQYF. CDR3 sequence (DNA): TGTGCCAGCAGCTGGATAAGCCGGACAGATACGCAGTATTTT.

The chain couples TRBV4-2 to TRBJ2-1, with a weak D call TRBD2 (6 bases). Germline CDR1 reads LGHNA; CDR2 reads YNFKEQ. The CDR3 is 14 residues long. V was clipped by 4 bases and J by 8 bases, with 15 bases between them. CDR3 sequence: CASSPKWRVHEQFF. The CDR3 bases are TGTGCCAGCAGCCCTAAATGGAGGGTGCATGAGCAGTTCTTC.

This clonotype has only a few counts. The rearrangement uses TRBV10-3 and TRBJ2-5; the match to TRBD2 covers 9 bases. CDR3 length: 15 residues. Germline trimming cut 6 bases from V and 3 bases from J; bases unmatched to any gene: 8. CDR1 is ENHRY and CDR2 is SYGVKD in the germline V gene. CDR3 sequence: CAIRRAGGSEETQYF. CDR3 in DNA: TGTGCCATCAGGCGGGCGGGGGGGTCGGAAGAGACCCAGTACTTC.

This chain joins TRBV20-1 and TRBJ1-2; D gene ambiguous. This CDR3 contains 12 residues. Per germline, CDR1 DFQATT and CDR2 SNEGSKA (reference sequence). Trimming took 4 bases from V and 6 from J, leaving 12 bases between them. In nucleotides, the CDR3 is TGCAGTGCTACAACTTGGTTACATGGCTACACCTTC. Encoded protein: CSATTWLHGYTF.

On this clonotype: The conserved final phenylalanine or tryptophan is absent from the CDR3, which likely points to a read error. This chain joins TRBV5-1 and TRBJ2-3; 8 positions agree with TRBD2. V dropped 7 bases and J dropped 2; count of bases not matched to a gene: 15. CDR3 length: 17 amino acids. Per the germline V gene, CDR1 is SGHRS and CDR2 is YFSETQ. This CDR3 reads CASRVSGGFIDTDTQYV. In DNA, the CDR3 is TGCGCCAGCCGCGTCAGCGGGGGTTTTATCGACACAGATACGCAGTATGTT.

The rearrangement links TRBV7-9 to TRBJ1-2, with D perhaps matching TRBD1 (5 bases). CDR1 is SEHNR, CDR2 FQNEAQ, per germline (reference sequence). With 3 bases removed from V and 4 bases from J, the gap between germline ends came to 18 bases. This CDR3 is 16 amino acids long. The CDR3 protein is CASSLRRGIPGYGYTF. In DNA, the CDR3 is TGTGCCAGCAGCTTGAGGCGGGGCATACCTGGCTATGGCTACACCTTC.

The table lists this clonotype with a few counts. V and J are TRBV6-5 and TRBJ2-1; weak D call: TRBD2 (6 bases). The V gene's germline CDR1 is MNHEY and CDR2 SVGAGI. Trimming removed 4 bases at V and 3 bases at J, with 19 bases between. The CDR3 covers 17 residues. As DNA, the CDR3 is TGTGCCAGCAGTTCCCGGTCTTTGGCGGGGTTCTACAATGAGCAGTTCTTC. Translation: CASSSRSLAGFYNEQFF.

This clonotype was observed a handful of times. The chain links TRBV30 to TRBJ2-5, with D perhaps assigned TRBD1 or TRBD2 (6 bases each). CDR1 GTSNPN and CDR2 SVGIG come from the germline V gene (reference sequence). This CDR3 has 15 residues. V shed 0 bases and J shed 2 bases, with 13 bases lying between them. The chain's CDR3 is CAWSVHGGRQETQYF. CDR3 coding DNA: TGTGCCTGGAGTGTACATGGGGGGCGGCAAGAGACCCAGTACTTC. Using reference TRBV30 and TRBJ2-5 for the parts outside the CDR3, the full variable domain is SQTIHQWPATLVQPVGSPLSLECTVEGTSNPNLYWYRQAAGRGLQLLFYSVGIGQISSEVPQNLSASRPQDRQFILSSKKLLLSDSGFYLCAWSVHGGRQETQYFGPGTRLLVL.

V gene TRBV29-1 combines with J gene TRBJ2-1, with 9 nucleotides matching TRBD1. The ends lost 6 bases at V and 3 bases at J; junction bases unmatched: 3. Germline lookup yields CDR1 SQVTM and CDR2 ANQGSEA. CDR3 length equals 13 residues. The chain's CDR3 is CSVRDRVYNEQFF. The CDR3 DNA reads TGCAGCGTCCGGGACAGGGTCTACAATGAGCAGTTCTTC.

This clonotype was observed a few times. V and J are TRBV6-1 and TRBJ1-2, with D perhaps matching TRBD1 (5 bases). Looked up from germline, CDR1 is MNHNS and CDR2 is SASEGT. This CDR3 comprises 14 residues. V gave up 6 bases and J gave up 4 bases, with 15 bases separating them. The CDR3 DNA is TGTGCCAGCAGATATGCCGGGACGGCCTATGGCTACACCTTC. This gives the protein CASRYAGTAYGYTF.

The gene calls are TRBV7-2 and TRBJ2-3; D might be TRBD1 or TRBD2, each matching 5 bases. Germline V lookup: CDR1 SGHTA, CDR2 FQGNSA. This CDR3 is 15 amino acids long. Deletions cut 5 bases from V and 6 bases from J, with 18 bases between. CDR3 sequence (DNA): TGTGCCAGCAGCCCGTCGGGGCAGGGCGCCGATACGCAGTATTTT. This encodes CASSPSGQGADTQYF.

The chain recombines TRBV4-3 with TRBJ2-7, with unresolved D. CDR1 LGHNA and CDR2 YSLEER come from the germline V gene. The CDR3 consists of 14 residues. V was pared by 7 bases and J by 0 bases, with 13 bases between. CDR3 nucleotides: TGCGCCAGCAACCAGAGTCGGATCTCCTACGAGCAGTACTTC. Translating gives CASNQSRISYEQYF.

The chain uses TRBV5-4 and TRBJ2-2, with D possibly matching TRBD1 (6 bases). Germline CDR1 and CDR2: SGHNT and YYREEE (reference sequence). CDR3 size: 14 residues. V lost 3 bases and J 6 bases, leaving 12 bases between the germline ends. As DNA, the CDR3 is TGTGCCAGCAGCTCCCAACAGGGTTCCGGGGAGCTGTTTTTT. Translated: CASSSQQGSGELFF. Based on the CDR3 plus reference TRBV5-4 and TRBJ2-2, the full variable domain is ETGVTQSPTHLIKTRGQQVTLRCSSQSGHNTVSWYQQALGQGPQFIFQYYREEENGRGNFPPRFSGLQFPNYSSELNVNALELDDSALYLCASSSQQGSGELFFGEGSRLTVL.

DNA for the CDR3: TGCGCCAGCAGCCAAGATCAAGGGACAGGGGCGAGGAATGGCTACACCTTC. Protein product: CASSQDQGTGARNGYTF. This sequence joins TRBV4-3 and TRBJ1-2; TRBD1 matches at 10 bases. CDR1 is LGHNA and CDR2 is YSLEER in the germline V gene. The CDR3 runs to 17 residues. Germline trimming cut 0 bases from V and 6 bases from J; bases unmatched to any gene: 10.

This clonotype was found a few times. The V call is TRBV9, the J call TRBJ2-5, with D possibly being TRBD2 (7 bases). CDR3 length: 15 residues. Looked up from germline, CDR1 is SGDLS and CDR2 is YYNGEE. Between the trimmed V and J ends, which lost 6 bases and 0 bases, there was a span of 15 bases. This CDR3 reads CASTRGGGNQETQYF. The CDR3 DNA reads TGTGCCAGCACTAGAGGGGGGGGGAACCAAGAGACCCAGTACTTC. Using reference TRBV9 and TRBJ2-5 for the parts outside the CDR3, the full variable domain is DSGVTQTPKHLITATGQRVTLRCSPRSGDLSVYWYQQSLDQGLQFLIQYYNGEERAKGNILERFSAQQFPDLHSELNLSSLELGDSALYFCASTRGGGNQETQYFGPGTRLLVL.

This clonotype was found a few times. The chain recombines TRBV27 with TRBJ1-1; TRBD1 is a possible D gene (5 bases). CDR1 MNHEY and CDR2 SMNVEV come from the germline V gene (reference sequence). This CDR3 is 14 amino acids long. V was cut by 0 bases and J by 7 bases, with 12 bases left in between. CDR3 region: CASSLSTGRDEAFF. In DNA, the CDR3 is TGTGCCAGCAGTTTATCAACAGGTCGCGATGAAGCTTTCTTT.

The chain uses TRBV12-3 or TRBV12-4 and TRBJ2-7; 11 bases match TRBD2. This CDR3 is 14 amino acids long. With V trimmed by 6 bases and J by 6 bases, 7 bases remained unmatched. Written as DNA, the CDR3 is TGTGCCAGCAGCACTGCCGGGACTAGCGGCGAGCAGTACTTC. Its translation is CASSTAGTSGEQYF.

This clonotype was seen a few times. V gene TRBV7-2 combines with J gene TRBJ1-2, with 8 bases lining up with TRBD1. Germline lookup yields CDR1 SGHTA and CDR2 FQGNSA. J lost 7 bases, V lost 5 bases, and 6 bases had no gene match. This CDR3 is built from 13 residues. The CDR3 loop reads CASSLRGLSGYTF. The CDR3 bases are TGTGCCAGCAGCCTCAGGGGGCTTAGTGGCTACACCTTC.

This clonotype showed up just a few times. The rearrangement links TRBV5-1 to TRBJ1-1; D perhaps matches TRBD1 (5 bases). V was trimmed by 3 bases and J by 3 bases, leaving 18 bases between them. The CDR3 is 16 residues long. CDR1 and CDR2 from the germline V gene are SGHRS and YFSETQ. CDR3 amino acids: CASSSAAGFGYTEAFF. In DNA, the CDR3 is TGCGCCAGCAGCTCGGCGGCAGGGTTCGGATACACTGAAGCTTTCTTT.

The chain carries TRBV7-3 and TRBJ1-1; 12 nucleotides line up with TRBD1. This CDR3 has 16 amino acids. V shed 5 bases, J shed 1 base, and the junction held 5 bases outside the gene matches. Germline values: CDR1 SGHTA, CDR2 FQGTGA. Written as DNA, the CDR3 is TGTGCCAGCAGCCCGGGACAGGGGGCTGCGAACACTGAAGCTTTCTTT. Encoded protein: CASSPGQGAANTEAFF.